This is a list of T cell receptor beta chains from one sample in a study of siplizumab effects on memory and regulatory T cells. Clones were read by immunoSEQ multiplex PCR, and TCRdb kept only the in-frame ones, dropping some. The sample has 97,000 or so clones; around nine tenths are singletons. Sequencing was carried out using CD4+ T cells sorted from blood. The receptors were sampled from a human donor in good health. Both conserved end residues are part of each CDR3. Fields, in order: J gene, V gene, CDR3 protein.

>TRBJ2-7|TRBV2
CASSWVAEHSYEQYF
>TRBJ2-3|TRBV7-3
CASSPRLAPDTQYF
>TRBJ2-1|TRBV7-2
CASSLRAWRAGKVEQFF
>TRBJ1-1|TRBV28
CASSPRRIMNTEAFF
>TRBJ2-3|TRBV5-1
CASSESQGAMDTQYF
>TRBJ2-3|TRBV29-1
CSAIAGVSTDTQYF
>TRBJ1-1|TRBV19
CASNTAPGRRNTEAFF
>TRBJ2-2|TRBV5-8
CASNFGTGVVGELFF
>TRBJ2-2|TRBV7-9
CASSKRERSGELFF
>TRBJ2-1|TRBV30
CAWRRRLAGLNEQFF
>TRBJ2-7|TRBV14
CASSHPGPTEQYF
>TRBJ1-1|TRBV2
CASSEARTANTEAFF
>TRBJ2-5|TRBV5-4
CASSLNRGETQYF
>TRBJ2-5|TRBV7-2
CASVLTSGSFQETQYF
>TRBJ1-2|TRBV15
CATSRGFGEGGGYTF
>TRBJ1-2|TRBV11-2
CASSLDQRTGDYGYTF
>TRBJ2-7|TRBV5-1
CASSFDPPVSAVTYEQYF
>TRBJ2-5|TRBV2
CASSPGSETQYF
>TRBJ2-7|TRBV7-9
CASSLRLAGLYEQYF
>TRBJ1-1|TRBV29-1
CSATSSRQSAFF
>TRBJ2-4|TRBV10-1
CASSESSGVEGSKNIQYF
>TRBJ2-3|TRBV27
CASSLGSASTDTQYF
>TRBJ2-1|TRBV18
CASSPSGLAGGNEQFF
>TRBJ1-5|TRBV29-1
CSARVGRGDQPQHF
>TRBJ1-5|TRBV28
CASSPWKAGYGQPQHF
>TRBJ2-7|TRBV30
CAWVRSYEQYF
>TRBJ2-3|TRBV30
CAWSLREQQYF
>TRBJ2-7|TRBV27
CASRPSGRYEQYF
>TRBJ1-2|TRBV28
CASSFGDRGAYGYTF
>TRBJ1-6|TRBV25-1
CASKGLQESVPLHF
>TRBJ2-7|TRBV11-2
CASSTGTSLSSYEQYF
>TRBJ2-6|TRBV19
CASSSPASAGANVLTF
>TRBJ1-3|TRBV5-1
CASSADSGNTIYF
>TRBJ1-1|TRBV6-5
CASSSPGGAGRAFF
>TRBJ2-1|TRBV5-1
CASSYFGTSSFNEQFF
>TRBJ2-1|TRBV2
CASTLRAQKGNEQFF
>TRBJ2-1|TRBV20-1
CSASVNNEQFF
>TRBJ1-3|TRBV28
CASRTGYSSGNTIYF
>TRBJ1-5|TRBV20-1
CSARAGEPQHF
>TRBJ2-1|TRBV6-4
CASRLLAGAGNEQFF
>TRBJ2-1|TRBV19
CASSQAGGINEQFF
>TRBJ2-5|TRBV14
CASSPPVGLAGSGTQYF
>TRBJ2-5|TRBV11-2
CASSKRKKETQYF
>TRBJ2-3|TRBV2
CASSLTSGREAQYF
>TRBJ1-1|TRBV5-1
CASSFRGTEAFF
>TRBJ2-1|TRBV11-1
CASSSKRTSIGLGEQFF
>TRBJ2-1|TRBV27
CASSRRPGLAGEEQFF
>TRBJ2-7|TRBV7-9
CASSPGETYEQYF
>TRBJ2-3|TRBV5-1
CASSLVGRGTDTQYF
>TRBJ1-1|TRBV28
CAGGGTPNTEAFF